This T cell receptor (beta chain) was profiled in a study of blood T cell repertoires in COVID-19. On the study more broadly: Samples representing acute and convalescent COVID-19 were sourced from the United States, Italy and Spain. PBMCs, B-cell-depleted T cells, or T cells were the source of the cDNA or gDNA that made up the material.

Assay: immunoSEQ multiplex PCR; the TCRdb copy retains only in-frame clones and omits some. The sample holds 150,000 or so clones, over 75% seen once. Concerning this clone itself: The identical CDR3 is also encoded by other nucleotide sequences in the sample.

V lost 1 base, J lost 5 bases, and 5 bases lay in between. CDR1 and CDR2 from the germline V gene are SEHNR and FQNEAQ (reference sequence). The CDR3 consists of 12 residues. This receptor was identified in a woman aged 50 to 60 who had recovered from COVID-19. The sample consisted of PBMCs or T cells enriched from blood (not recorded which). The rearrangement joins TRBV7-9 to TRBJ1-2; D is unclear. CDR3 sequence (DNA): TGTGCCAGCAGCTTAGACAGTTATGGCTACACCTTC. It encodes CASSLDSYGYTF. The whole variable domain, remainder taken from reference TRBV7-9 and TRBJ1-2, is DTGVSQNPRHKITKRGQNVTFRCDPISEHNRLYWYRQTLGQGPEFLTYFQNEAQLEKSRLLSDRFSAERPKGSFSTLEIQRTEQGDSAMYLCASSLDSYGYTFGSGTRLTVV.